A selection of T cell receptor beta chains follows, all from one sample in a study of blood T cell repertoires in COVID-19. Measured with immunoSEQ multiplex PCR; TCRdb has only the in-frame clones, and not every one. Here the sample spans around 20,000 clones, about nine tenths being singletons. Sequencing was done on a sample of peripheral blood. Source of these receptors: a human donor with active COVID-19. The donor label of this sample is uncertain. Both conserved end residues are part of each CDR3. Each record gives: V gene, D gene, clone size, J gene, CDR3 protein, CDR3 DNA. D genes are given only for firm matches. Some rows have no size entry. The others give once, few or many, or a class for an expanded clone.

TRBV11-3	-	-	TRBJ2-6	CASSLGESGANVLTF	TGTGCCAGCAGCTTAGGGGAGTCTGGGGCCAACGTCCTGACTTTC
TRBV5-1	TRBD2	-	TRBJ2-1	CASSTGTSGRYSYNEQFF	TGCGCCAGCAGCACGGGGACTAGCGGGAGGTATTCCTACAATGAGCAGTTCTTC
TRBV3-1/TRBV3-2	TRBD1	-	TRBJ1-2	CASSRISDRAYGYTF	TGTGCCAGCAGCCGGATTTCAGACAGGGCCTATGGCTACACCTTC
TRBV5-1	TRBD1	-	TRBJ2-7	CASNPQTGGKDYEQYF	TGCGCCAGCAACCCCCAAACAGGGGGCAAGGACTACGAGCAGTACTTC
TRBV7-9	-	medium-sized	TRBJ1-1	CASSHTSLNTEAFF	TGTGCCAGCAGCCATACTAGTTTGAACACTGAAGCTTTCTTT
TRBV11-1	TRBD1	-	TRBJ2-7	CASSLTGAYEQYF	TGTGCCAGCAGCTTAACAGGGGCCTACGAGCAGTACTTC
TRBV28	-	-	TRBJ1-2	CASSLSTIGYTF	TGTGCCAGCAGTTTATCTACGATTGGCTACACCTTC
TRBV6-2/TRBV6-3	TRBD2	few	TRBJ2-2	CASSGWTSGNGGELFF	TGTGCCAGCAGTGGCTGGACTAGCGGGAACGGCGGGGAGCTGTTTTTT
TRBV18	-	-	TRBJ1-3	CASSAGLDSGNTIYF	TGTGCCAGCTCAGCTGGACTGGACTCTGGAAACACCATATATTTT
TRBV5-1	TRBD1	-	TRBJ2-5	CASSRETGTETQYF	TGCGCCAGCAGCAGGGAGACAGGGACAGAGACCCAGTACTTC
TRBV7-2	-	-	TRBJ2-5	CASSLNSAAGQETQYF	TGTGCCAGCAGCTTAAATTCGGCGGCGGGCCAAGAGACCCAGTACTTC
TRBV4-2	TRBD1	-	TRBJ1-1	CASSHLTGGAEAFF	TGTGCCAGCAGCCACCTTACAGGGGGCGCTGAAGCTTTCTTT
TRBV20-1	-	once	TRBJ2-1	CSALYGGEQFF	TGCAGTGCTCTCTATGGAGGGGAGCAGTTCTTC
TRBV6-2/TRBV6-3	TRBD2	-	TRBJ2-7	CASSYSLGLAIYEQYF	TGTGCCAGCAGTTACTCCCTGGGACTAGCCATCTACGAGCAGTACTTC
TRBV7-3	-	once	TRBJ1-2	CASSSIGYGYTF	TGTGCCAGCAGCTCAATCGGGTATGGCTACACCTTC
TRBV7-8	-	-	TRBJ2-7	CASSTQGLEYF	TGTGCCAGCAGCACCCAGGGTTTGGAGTACTTC
TRBV6-2/TRBV6-3	-	-	TRBJ2-7	CASSLLGPLSGYEQYF	TGTGCCAGCAGTTTACTGGGGCCACTCTCTGGCTACGAGCAGTACTTC
TRBV16	TRBD1	-	TRBJ1-5	CASSLSDRGNQPQHF	TGTGCCAGCAGCCTTTCCGACAGGGGTAATCAGCCCCAGCATTTT
TRBV3-1/TRBV3-2	TRBD2	-	TRBJ2-1	CASSQEWGTSGSTYNEQFF	TGTGCCAGCAGCCAAGAGTGGGGGACTAGCGGGAGTACATACAATGAGCAGTTCTTC
TRBV4-1	-	-	TRBJ2-5	CASSQRQEETQYF	TGCGCCAGCAGCCAGAGACAGGAAGAGACCCAGTACTTC
TRBV5-1	TRBD1	-	TRBJ2-7	CASSLAGTGVYEQYF	TGCGCCAGCAGCCTCGCCGGGACAGGGGTGTACGAGCAGTACTTC
TRBV7-2	-	-	TRBJ2-7	CASSLPPGVSSYEQYF	TGTGCCAGCAGCTTACCCCCCGGAGTTAGCTCCTACGAGCAGTACTTC
TRBV4-2	-	once	TRBJ2-7	CASSQVPGYEQYF	TGTGCCAGCAGCCAAGTCCCCGGGTACGAGCAGTACTTC
TRBV11-2	TRBD1	-	TRBJ1-1	CASSFSGQATPGAFF	TGTGCCAGCAGCTTCTCCGGACAGGCGACCCCTGGAGCTTTCTTT
TRBV28	-	-	TRBJ2-7	CASSEAAELYEQYF	TGTGCCAGCAGTGAGGCTGCGGAACTCTACGAGCAGTACTTC
TRBV4-1	-	-	TRBJ1-2	CASSQVPTYRYTF	TGCGCCAGCAGCCAAGTCCCCACCTATCGCTACACCTTC
TRBV4-1	TRBD2	-	TRBJ2-7	CASSRILPGLAGVLHEQYF	TGCGCCAGCAGCCGAATCCTACCCGGACTAGCGGGAGTCCTTCACGAGCAGTACTTC
TRBV5-1	TRBD1	-	TRBJ1-2	CASSLGTGYGYTF	TGCGCCAGCAGCTTGGGGACAGGCTATGGCTACACCTTC
TRBV6-5	-	-	TRBJ1-1	CASGSSLTEAFF	TGTGCCAGCGGGAGCAGTCTCACTGAAGCTTTCTTT
TRBV20-1	-	-	TRBJ1-2	CSARSERGYTF	TGCAGTGCCAGAAGCGAGAGAGGCTACACCTTC
TRBV27	TRBD1	-	TRBJ1-2	CASRLGQGFGYTF	TGTGCCAGCAGGTTAGGACAGGGTTTTGGCTACACCTTC
TRBV5-1	-	-	TRBJ2-7	CASSLAGDSHYEQYF	TGCGCCAGCAGCTTGGCCGGGGATTCCCACTACGAGCAGTACTTC
TRBV7-3	-	-	TRBJ2-3	CASSLLSGGDRTQYF	TGTGCCAGCAGCTTATTGTCAGGAGGAGATCGGACGCAGTATTTT
TRBV9	TRBD2	-	TRBJ2-7	CASSVGQGTTEQYF	TGTGCCAGCAGCGTAGGTCAAGGGACTACCGAGCAGTACTTC
TRBV5-4	-	-	TRBJ2-5	CASSLLGHQETQYF	TGTGCCAGCAGCTTATTGGGCCACCAAGAGACCCAGTACTTC
TRBV19	TRBD1	few	TRBJ1-1	CASSLWTGDVSEAFF	TGTGCCAGTAGTTTGTGGACAGGGGATGTTTCTGAAGCTTTCTTT
TRBV27	TRBD1	-	TRBJ1-1	CASSSRGSDTEAFF	TGTGCCAGCAGTTCCAGGGGGTCCGACACTGAAGCTTTCTTT